This TCR beta chain was recovered during a study of blood T cell repertoires in COVID-19. Assignment of participants to cohorts was predicated upon participant-reported clinical history. The authors' processing: Nucleated cell counts were estimated from reference gene primer amplification. Method: immunoSEQ multiplex PCR; TCRdb's copy keeps in-frame clones and lacks some. Clone size and the V and J calls come from that table; the DNA yielded D and trimming. The sample includes approximately 290,000 clones, almost 90% of them seen just once. This CDR3 comprises 15 residues. Trimming cost V 4 bases and J 2 bases, with 14 bases left between them. The germline V gene encodes CDR1 SGHAT and CDR2 FQNNGV.

The sequence derives from a woman aged 18-29 years with acute COVID-19. The rearrangement links TRBV11-2 to TRBJ1-2, with D perhaps matching TRBD1 (5 bases). Sequencing was performed on PBMCs or T cells enriched from blood (not recorded which). The CDR3 bases are TGTGCCAGCAGCTGGGGGGGGACCCTCAACTATGGCTACACCTTC. The encoded protein is CASSWGGTLNYGYTF.